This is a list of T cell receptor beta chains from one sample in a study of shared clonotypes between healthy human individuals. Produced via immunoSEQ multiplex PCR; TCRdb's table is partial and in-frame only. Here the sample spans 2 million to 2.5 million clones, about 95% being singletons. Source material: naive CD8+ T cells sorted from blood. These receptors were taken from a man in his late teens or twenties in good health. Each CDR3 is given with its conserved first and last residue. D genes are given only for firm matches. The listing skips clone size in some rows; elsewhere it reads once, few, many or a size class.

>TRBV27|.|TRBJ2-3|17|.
CASSPLGGRESTDTQYF
TGTGCCAGCAGCCCTCTGGGGGGGCGGGAGAGCACAGATACGCAGTATTTT
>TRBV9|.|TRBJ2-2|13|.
CASSVDGTGELFF
TGTGCCAGCAGCGTAGATGGGACCGGGGAGCTGTTTTTT
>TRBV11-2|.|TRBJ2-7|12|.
CASSLETYEQYF
TGTGCCAGCAGCTTAGAAACGTACGAGCAGTACTTC
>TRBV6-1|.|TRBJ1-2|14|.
CASSDMGSGYGYTF
TGTGCCAGCAGTGATATGGGGTCTGGCTATGGCTACACCTTC
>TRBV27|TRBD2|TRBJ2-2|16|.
CASSFDPYAGAGELFF
TGTGCCAGCAGTTTTGATCCCTACGCGGGGGCCGGGGAGCTGTTTTTT
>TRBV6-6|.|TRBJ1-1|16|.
CASSYPIQEGRRKAFF
TGTGCCAGCAGTTACCCCATACAAGAAGGTAGGCGTAAAGCTTTCTTT
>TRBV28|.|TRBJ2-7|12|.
CASRRGGNEQYF
TGTGCCAGCAGGAGGGGGGGGAACGAGCAGTACTTC
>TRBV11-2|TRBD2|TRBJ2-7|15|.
CASSLGLAGNYEQYF
TGTGCCAGCAGCTTGGGACTAGCGGGTAATTACGAGCAGTACTTC
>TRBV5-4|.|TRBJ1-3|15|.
CASSLGIGPGNTIYF
TGTGCCAGCAGCTTGGGGATAGGGCCTGGAAACACCATATATTTT
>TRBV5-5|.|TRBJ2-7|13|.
CASSISPVYEQYF
TGTGCCAGCAGCATTAGTCCGGTCTACGAGCAGTACTTC
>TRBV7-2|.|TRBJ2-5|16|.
CASSLRNILAGETQYF
TGTGCCAGCAGCTTAAGGAACATCTTAGCAGGGGAGACCCAGTACTTC
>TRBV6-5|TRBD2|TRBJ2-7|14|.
CASSYGSSGYEQYF
TGTGCCAGCAGCTATGGTTCTAGCGGCTACGAGCAGTACTTC
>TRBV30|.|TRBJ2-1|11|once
CAWSVLDEQFF
TGTGCCTGGAGTGTACTTGATGAGCAGTTCTTC
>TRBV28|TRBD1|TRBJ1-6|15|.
CASGGQGNVYSPLHF
TGTGCCAGCGGGGGACAGGGGAATGTGTATTCACCCCTCCACTTT
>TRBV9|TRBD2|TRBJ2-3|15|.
CASSPGLAVQDTQYF
TGTGCCAGCAGCCCGGGACTAGCGGTGCAAGATACGCAGTATTTT
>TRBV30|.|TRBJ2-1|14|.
CAWSPLRQDGEQFF
TGTGCCTGGAGTCCTCTCCGACAGGACGGTGAGCAGTTCTTC
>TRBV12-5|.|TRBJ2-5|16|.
CASGLAGSGPQETQYF
TGTGCTAGTGGTTTGGCAGGGAGCGGTCCCCAAGAGACCCAGTACTTC
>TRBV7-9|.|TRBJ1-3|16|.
CASSGEGTIEANTIYF
TGTGCCAGCAGCGGGGAGGGGACCATCGAGGCGAACACCATATATTTT
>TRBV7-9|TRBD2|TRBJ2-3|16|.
CASSLEASGRADTQYF
TGTGCCAGCAGCTTAGAGGCTAGCGGGAGGGCAGATACGCAGTATTTT
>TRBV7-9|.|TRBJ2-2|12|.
CASSGIDGELFF
TGTGCCAGCAGCGGCATTGACGGGGAGCTGTTTTTT
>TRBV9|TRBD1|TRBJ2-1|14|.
CASSSRQGYNEQFF
TGTGCCAGCAGCTCCAGACAGGGCTACAATGAGCAGTTCTTC
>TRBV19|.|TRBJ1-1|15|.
CASSIEAEAVTEAFF
TGTGCCAGTAGTATAGAGGCGGAGGCGGTGACTGAAGCTTTCTTT
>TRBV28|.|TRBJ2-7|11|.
CASSPNNEQYF
TGTGCCAGCAGTCCTAATAACGAGCAGTACTTC
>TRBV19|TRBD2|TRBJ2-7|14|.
CASTRTSWDYEQYF
TGTGCCAGTACAAGGACTAGCTGGGACTACGAGCAGTACTTC
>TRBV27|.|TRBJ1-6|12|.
CASTAGEGPLHF
TGTGCCAGCACAGCAGGGGAGGGACCCCTCCACTTT
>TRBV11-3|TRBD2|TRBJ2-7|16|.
CASSPSGRDTSYEQYF
TGTGCCAGCAGCCCTAGCGGGAGGGATACCTCCTACGAGCAGTACTTC
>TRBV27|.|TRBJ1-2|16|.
CASSLSQEGLGYGYTF
TGTGCCAGCAGTTTATCCCAGGAAGGGTTGGGCTATGGCTACACCTTC
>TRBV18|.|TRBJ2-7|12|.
CASSPPSYEQYF
TGTGCCAGCTCACCACCTTCCTACGAGCAGTACTTC
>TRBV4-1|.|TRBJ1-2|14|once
CASTSVQANYGYTF
.
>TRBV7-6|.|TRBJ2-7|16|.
CASSPGQFRSSYEQYF
TGTGCCAGCAGCCCGGGCCAGTTTAGGAGCTCCTACGAGCAGTACTTC
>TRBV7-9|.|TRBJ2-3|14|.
CASSSGLPTDTQYF
TGTGCCAGCAGCTCGGGACTTCCCACAGATACGCAGTATTTT
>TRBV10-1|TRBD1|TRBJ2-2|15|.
CASSTGTGDAGELFF
TGCGCCAGCAGTACCGGGACAGGGGATGCCGGGGAGCTGTTTTTT
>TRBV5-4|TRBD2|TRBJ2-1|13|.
CASGTSGLGEQFF
TGTGCCAGCGGGACTAGCGGTTTGGGGGAGCAGTTCTTC
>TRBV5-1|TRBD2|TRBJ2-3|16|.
CASSSRGREGLDTQYF
TGCGCCAGCAGCTCCAGAGGGCGGGAGGGTCTAGATACGCAGTATTTT
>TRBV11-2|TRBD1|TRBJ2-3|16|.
CASSLAQGDITDTQYF
TGTGCCAGCAGCTTAGCCCAGGGGGATATCACAGATACGCAGTATTTT
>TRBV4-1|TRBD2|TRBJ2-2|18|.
CASSLRTPGTINTGELFF
TGCGCCAGCAGCCTTCGAACCCCGGGGACTATAAACACCGGGGAGCTGTTTTTT
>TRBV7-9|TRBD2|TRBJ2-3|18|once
CASSSGTSGSEWTDTQYF
TGTGCCAGCAGCTCCGGGACTAGCGGGAGCGAATGGACAGATACGCAGTATTTT
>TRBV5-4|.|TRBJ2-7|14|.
CASSLWGGGDEQYF
TGTGCCAGCAGCTTGTGGGGAGGGGGCGACGAGCAGTACTTC
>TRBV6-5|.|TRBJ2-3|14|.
CASSQDMSTDTQYF
TGTGCCAGCAGTCAGGACATGAGCACAGATACGCAGTATTTT
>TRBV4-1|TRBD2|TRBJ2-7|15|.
CASSQASGRAHEQYF
TGCGCCAGCAGCCAAGCGAGCGGGAGGGCCCACGAGCAGTACTTC
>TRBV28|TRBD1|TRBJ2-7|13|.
CASGTGVTYEQYF
TGTGCCAGCGGGACAGGGGTAACCTACGAGCAGTACTTC
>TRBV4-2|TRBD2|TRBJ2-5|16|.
CASSQDSGEGQATQYF
TGTGCCAGCAGCCAAGATTCGGGGGAGGGCCAAGCGACCCAGTACTTC
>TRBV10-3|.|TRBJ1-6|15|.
CAISESGGYNSPLHF
TGTGCCATCAGTGAGTCTGGCGGATATAATTCACCCCTCCACTTT
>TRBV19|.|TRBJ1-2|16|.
CASSIGLEAANYGYTF
TGTGCCAGTAGTATCGGACTTGAGGCGGCCAACTATGGCTACACCTTC
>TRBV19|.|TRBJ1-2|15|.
CASSMRATGDYGYTF
TGTGCCAGTAGTATGCGGGCCACGGGTGACTATGGCTACACCTTC
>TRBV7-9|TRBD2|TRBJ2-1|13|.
CASGLAEHNEQFF
TGTGCCAGCGGACTAGCGGAACACAATGAGCAGTTCTTC
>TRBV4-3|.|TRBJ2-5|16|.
CASSQDRGGGRETQYF
TGCGCCAGCAGCCAAGATCGAGGGGGAGGAAGAGAGACCCAGTACTTC
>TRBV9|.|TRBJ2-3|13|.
CASRGHQVDTQYF
TGTGCCAGTCGAGGGCATCAGGTAGATACGCAGTATTTT
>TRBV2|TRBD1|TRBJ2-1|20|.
CASRRYPGTGDPINYNEQFF
TGTGCCAGCAGACGCTATCCCGGGACAGGTGACCCTATTAACTACAATGAGCAGTTCTTC
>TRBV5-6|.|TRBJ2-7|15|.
CASSLSRETSYEQYF
TGTGCCAGCAGTCTCTCCAGAGAGACCTCCTACGAGCAGTACTTC
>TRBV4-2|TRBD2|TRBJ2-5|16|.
CASSPTSGGEQETQYF
TGTGCCAGCAGCCCGACTAGCGGGGGGGAACAAGAGACCCAGTACTTC
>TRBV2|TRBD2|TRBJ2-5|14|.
CASSELAGGETQYF
TGTGCCAGCAGTGAACTAGCGGGAGGGGAGACCCAGTACTTC
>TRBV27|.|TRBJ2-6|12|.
CATSSGANVLTF
TGTGCGACTAGCTCTGGGGCCAACGTCCTGACTTTC
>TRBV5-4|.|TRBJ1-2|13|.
CASSLAGGGGYTF
TGTGCCAGCAGCTTGGCCGGGGGCGGTGGCTACACCTTC
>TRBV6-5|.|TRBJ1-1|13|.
CASSYSMGTEAFF
TGTGCCAGCAGTTACTCGATGGGAACTGAAGCTTTCTTT
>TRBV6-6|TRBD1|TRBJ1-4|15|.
CASSNLDRGGEKLFF
TGTGCCAGCAGCAACCTGGACAGGGGCGGTGAAAAACTGTTTTTT
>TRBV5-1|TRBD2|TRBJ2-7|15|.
CASSREASGTYEQYF
TGCGCCAGCAGCAGGGAGGCTAGCGGAACCTACGAGCAGTACTTC
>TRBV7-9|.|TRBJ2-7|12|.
CASKGETYEQYF
TGTGCCAGCAAAGGAGAGACCTACGAGCAGTACTTC
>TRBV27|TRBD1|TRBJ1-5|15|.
CASSPTGIGNQPQHF
TGTGCCAGCAGCCCGACAGGGATAGGCAATCAGCCCCAGCATTTT